The 21 T cell receptor beta chains presented below share a single source sample, sequenced in a study of identical twins. TCRdb called the 5' RACE reads again in MiXCR, with one record for every CDR3 protein. This table has 500,000 to 550,000 distinct CDR3 sequences, under 25% appearing once. These data are also associated with another study on T cells expressing NK-cell markers.

Sequenced input: CD4+ T cells sorted from blood. These receptors were collected from a woman between 18 and 29 years old in good health.

The genes are TRBV20-1 and TRBJ1-2; D may be TRBD1 (5 bases). The CDR3 contains 12 residues. V lost 5 bases and J lost 6, with 13 bases in between. CDR1 is DFQATT, CDR2 SNEGSKA, per germline (reference sequence). The CDR3 sequence is CSAPGRGDGYTF. The CDR3 coding sequence is TGCAGTGCTCCGGGCAGAGGGGATGGCTACACCTTC.

This clonotype was observed at least ten times. The chain recombines TRBV12-3 or TRBV12-4 with TRBJ1-2; D remains ambiguous. CDR3 size: 13 residues. Between the trimmed V and J ends, which lost 5 bases and 4 bases, there was a span of 11 bases. The CDR3 DNA sequence: TGTGCCAGCAGTGCCCGGACGGGCTATGGCTACACCTTC. It codes for CASSARTGYGYTF.

The chain is built from TRBV9 and TRBJ1-1; D unresolved. Germline V lookup: CDR1 SGDLS, CDR2 YYNGEE. V was clipped by 4 bases and J by 2 bases, with 18 bases between them. This CDR3 has 16 amino acids. CDR3 nucleotides: TGTGCCAGCAGCCCCCGGGCTGGAAACTCAAACACTGAAGCTTTCTTT. Amino acids: CASSPRAGNSNTEAFF.

This clonotype came up a few times. The V gene is TRBV29-1, the J gene TRBJ2-5; D is possibly TRBD1 (5 bases). CDR3 length equals 13 residues. Trimming left V 3 bases short and J 4 bases short, with 12 bases between. Germline-derived CDR1 and CDR2 are SQVTM and ANQGSEA. The CDR3 sequence: CSVEYRNVETQYF. The CDR3 bases are TGCAGCGTTGAGTACAGGAACGTAGAGACCCAGTACTTC.

In its sample, this clonotype was seen a few times. The genes are TRBV20-1 and TRBJ2-7, with D perhaps matching TRBD1 (6 bases). The CDR3 sequence is 14 residues long. Germline V CDR1 and CDR2: DFQATT, SNEGSKA (reference sequence). The V and J ends lost 2 bases and 3 bases respectively, with 14 bases between them. Written as DNA, the CDR3 is TGCAGTGCTAGACAGGGGTTCTTCGTCTACGAGCAGTACTTC. This gives the protein CSARQGFFVYEQYF.

This clonotype turned up a few times. The chain links TRBV15 to TRBJ2-6; D is uncertain. Germline CDR1 is LNHNV and CDR2 is YYDKDF (reference sequence). This CDR3 has 15 residues. Trimming cost V 7 bases and J 1 base, with 11 bases left between them. The CDR3 region has the DNA TGTGCCACCACCTCGGACCTATCTGGGGCCAACGTCCTGACTTTC. It codes for CATTSDLSGANVLTF.

The chain uses TRBV5-1 and TRBJ2-1; the match to TRBD2 covers 7 bases. The CDR3 consists of 14 residues. Germline loops: CDR1 SGHRS, CDR2 YFSETQ. The ends lost 0 bases at V and 8 bases at J; junction bases unmatched: 5. CDR3 sequence reads: CASSLVAGVYEQFF. As DNA, the CDR3 is TGCGCCAGCAGCTTGGTGGCGGGAGTATATGAGCAGTTCTTC.

The chain is built from TRBV11-1 and TRBJ2-7; tentatively, D is TRBD1 or TRBD2 (5 bases each). From germline, CDR1 is SGHAT and CDR2 FQDESV (reference sequence). CDR3 length: 16 amino acids. Trimming shortened V by 6 bases and J by 3 bases, and 21 bases separated the two germline ends. CDR3 sequence: CASSFSRDRGNYEQYF. Here the CDR3 DNA reads TGTGCCAGCAGTTTCTCCCGGGACCGAGGGAACTACGAGCAGTACTTC.

This clonotype was counted many times. The CDR3 reads CATSGGSADTQYF. The CDR3 DNA follows: TGTGCCACCAGTGGAGGGTCCGCCGATACGCAGTATTTT. V usage is TRBV24-1 and J usage is TRBJ2-3; TRBD2 might be the D (5 bases). The CDR3 runs 13 residues. Trimming cost V 5 bases and J 6 bases, with 11 bases left between them. Per the germline V gene, CDR1 is KGHDR and CDR2 is SFDVKD.

This clonotype turned up a few times. This chain joins TRBV20-1 and TRBJ2-1; 11 positions agree with TRBD2. The CDR3 loop spans 13 amino acids. J lost 6 bases, V lost 6 bases, and 4 bases had no gene match. CDR1 and CDR2 (germline): DFQATT, SNEGSKA (reference sequence). CDR3 coding DNA: TGCAGTGCGGGACTAGCGGTCGCCAATGAGCAGTTCTTC. Protein sequence: CSAGLAVANEQFF.

This chain joins TRBV20-1 and TRBJ2-1; 7 bases align to TRBD2. The J segment lost 3 bases and the V segment lost 5 bases, leaving 4 bases of the junction unmatched. The CDR3 runs to 13 residues. Germline CDR1 is DFQATT and CDR2 is SNEGSKA (reference sequence). CDR3 bases: TGCAGTGCTCAGCGGGATTACTACAATGAGCAGTTCTTC. It encodes CSAQRDYYNEQFF.

The rearrangement uses TRBV9 and TRBJ1-1; D uncertain. The CDR3 spans 15 residues. Trimming pared 3 bases from V and 1 base from J, leaving 13 bases between. Germline CDR1 is SGDLS and CDR2 is YYNGEE. DNA for the CDR3: TGTGCCAGCAGCGGTAGCGGGGTTGCGAACACTGAAGCTTTCTTT. Amino acids: CASSGSGVANTEAFF. Drawing the rest from reference TRBV9 and TRBJ1-1, the complete variable domain is DSGVTQTPKHLITATGQRVTLRCSPRSGDLSVYWYQQSLDQGLQFLIQYYNGEERAKGNILERFSAQQFPDLHSELNLSSLELGDSALYFCASSGSGVANTEAFFGQGTRLTVV.

This clonotype appeared many times. The rearrangement uses TRBV5-6 and TRBJ1-1; 7 bases fit TRBD1. The CDR3 sequence is 17 residues long. Trimming at V came to 4 bases and at J to 1 base, leaving 13 bases not matched to a gene. Germline assignment: CDR1 SGHDT and CDR2 YYEEEE. As DNA, the CDR3 is TGTGCCAGCAGCATCAATTCTCAGGGGGTCCCGAACACTGAAGCTTTCTTT. Amino acid sequence: CASSINSQGVPNTEAFF.

This clonotype was observed a handful of times. J is TRBJ1-1 and V is TRBV12-3 or TRBV12-4, with no clear D. This CDR3 region has 12 residues. The V gene lost 6 bases and the J gene lost 0 bases, with 5 bases spanning the gap. The DNA of the CDR3 is TGTGCCAGCAGCATCATGAACACTGAAGCTTTCTTT. Its protein is CASSIMNTEAFF.

The V call is TRBV20-1, the J call TRBJ2-4; D gene unclear. Germline V gene sequence: CDR1 DFQATT, CDR2 SNEGSKA (reference sequence). V lost 0 bases to trimming and J lost 0 bases, with 18 bases between them. The CDR3 loop spans 18 amino acids. CDR3 nucleotides: TGCAGTGCTAGAGATCCTTCCAAGGGCTTCCTAGCCAAAAACATTCAGTACTTC. This gives the protein CSARDPSKGFLAKNIQYF.

This chain joins TRBV10-3 and TRBJ2-3, with 8 bases matching TRBD1. This CDR3 has 13 amino acids. CDR1 ENHRY and CDR2 SYGVKD come from the germline V gene. V trimming: 11 bases; J trimming: 8 bases; junction bases outside the gene matches: 12. The CDR3: CAATAEQGATQYF. CDR3 sequence (DNA): TGTGCCGCCACGGCGGAGCAGGGGGCTACGCAGTATTTT.

This clonotype occurred a few times. The CDR3 carries no conserved terminal phenylalanine or tryptophan, so it likely arises from a read error. The V call is TRBV11-3, the J call TRBJ2-5, with D uncertain. There are 13 residues in the CDR3. Trimming shortened V by 4 bases and J by 2 bases, and 8 bases separated the two germline ends. The germline V gene encodes CDR1 SGHNT and CDR2 YENEEA. In DNA, the CDR3 is TGTGCCAGCAGCTCGCAAGTTCAAGAGACCCAGTACTCC. Residues: CASSSQVQETQYS.

This clonotype has a count of ten or more. The DNA of the CDR3 is TGCAGTGCTGGTGGGGGACAGGGTAACTATGGCTACACCTTC. Its protein is CSAGGGQGNYGYTF. The rearrangement uses TRBV20-1 and TRBJ1-2; TRBD1 agrees at 9 bases. Germline loops: CDR1 DFQATT, CDR2 SNEGSKA (reference sequence). V lost 5 bases to trimming and J lost 1 base; unmatched junction nucleotides: 5. This CDR3 has 14 amino acids.

This rearrangement joins TRBV7-9 to TRBJ2-2; D not certain. Looked up from germline, CDR1 is SEHNR and CDR2 is FQNEAQ (reference sequence). V lost 3 bases, J lost 3 bases, and 5 bases lay in between. There are 13 residues in the CDR3. The CDR3 sequence is CASSFIHTGELFF. CDR3 DNA sequence: TGTGCCAGCAGCTTCATCCACACCGGGGAGCTGTTTTTT.

This clonotype showed up just a few times. The chain is built from TRBV20-1 and TRBJ1-2; TRBD1 aligns across 7 bases. This CDR3 is 15 amino acids long. CDR1 is DFQATT and CDR2 is SNEGSKA in the germline V gene (reference sequence). V lost 1 base to trimming and J lost 0 bases; unmatched junction nucleotides: 5. The CDR3 DNA reads as TGCAGTGCTAGAGGGGGACAGCCCGCTAACTATGGCTACACCTTC. This gives the protein CSARGGQPANYGYTF.

The chain is built from TRBV5-1 and TRBJ2-1; 14 bases line up with TRBD2. The CDR3 has 16 amino acids. J was trimmed by 6 bases and V by 3 bases; bases with no gene match: 5. CDR1 is SGHRS and CDR2 is YFSETQ in the germline V gene. CDR3 region: CASSWRLAGGSNEQFF. The CDR3 region has the DNA TGCGCCAGCAGCTGGCGACTAGCGGGGGGGTCCAATGAGCAGTTCTTC.